This T cell receptor (beta chain) comes out of a study of tumor-infiltrating lymphocytes in glioblastoma multiforme. A word on this clonotype: The junction departs from germline at one end; a sequencing error may be responsible.

TCRB libraries came from RNA via three nested multiplex PCR rounds. TCRdb re-analysed the multiplex PCR reads in MiXCR, keeping a single row per CDR3 protein. The sample lists more than 10,000 distinct CDR3 sequences, 64% occurring once. The CDR3 has 13 residues. Per the germline V gene, CDR1 is LGHNA and CDR2 is YNFKEQ. The receptor's source is a male donor with glioblastoma. The sample was brain tumor tissue. The rearrangement joins TRBV4-2 to TRBJ2-7; D unresolved. In DNA form, the CDR3 reads TGTGCCGGCAGCCATCTTACAAGTTACGAGCAGTATTTC. This encodes CAGSHLTSYEQYF.